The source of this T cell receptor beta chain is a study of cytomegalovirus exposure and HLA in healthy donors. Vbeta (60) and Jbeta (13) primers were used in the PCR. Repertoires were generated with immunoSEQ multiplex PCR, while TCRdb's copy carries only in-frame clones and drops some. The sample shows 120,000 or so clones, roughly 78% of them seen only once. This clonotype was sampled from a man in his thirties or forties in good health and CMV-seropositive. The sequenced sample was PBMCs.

CDR3 coding DNA: TGTGCCAGCAGCGTAGTCCCGGGGAAAGAGCAGTACTTC. Its protein product is CASSVVPGKEQYF. J is TRBJ2-7 and V is TRBV9, with D possibly TRBD2 on 5 matching bases. CDR3 length: 13 residues. Per germline, CDR1 SGDLS and CDR2 YYNGEE. V lost 0 bases to trimming and J lost 7 bases, with 11 bases between them.